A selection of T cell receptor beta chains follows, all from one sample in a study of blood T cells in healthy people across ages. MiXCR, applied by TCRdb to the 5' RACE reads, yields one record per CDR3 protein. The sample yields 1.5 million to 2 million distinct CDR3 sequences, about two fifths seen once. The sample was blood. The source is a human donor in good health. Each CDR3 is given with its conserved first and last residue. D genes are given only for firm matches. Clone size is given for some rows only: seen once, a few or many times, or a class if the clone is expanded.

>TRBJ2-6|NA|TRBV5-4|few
TGTGCCAGCAGCTTGGGTCAGGGCCCCCCACGTGTGGGGGCCAACGTCCTGACTTTC
CASSLGQGPPRVGANVLTF
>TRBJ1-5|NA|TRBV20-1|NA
TGCAGTGCTGTGGCAAACAATCAGCCCCAGCATTTT
CSAVANNQPQHF
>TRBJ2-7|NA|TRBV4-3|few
TGCGCCAGCAGCCAATCGGTGCGGGGCTACGAGCAGTACTTC
CASSQSVRGYEQYF
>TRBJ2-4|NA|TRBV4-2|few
TGTGCCAGCAGCCAGGGCGGGACTCTAGGGATCGGGAACATTCAGTACTTC
CASSQGGTLGIGNIQYF
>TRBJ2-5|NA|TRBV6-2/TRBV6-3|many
TGTGCCAGCAGTTACCTGAGTTCTGGGACCCAGTACTTC
CASSYLSSGTQYF
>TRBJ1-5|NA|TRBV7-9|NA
TGTGCCAGCAGCCCCCGTGACTCCCAGCCCCAGCATTTT
CASSPRDSQPQHF
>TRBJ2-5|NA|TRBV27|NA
TGTGCCAGCAGTGTCCGGGACACTGAAGAGACCCAGTACTTC
CASSVRDTEETQYF
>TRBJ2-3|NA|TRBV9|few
TGTGCCAGCAGCCCTTCCCCGGGACCCCAGGTAGATACGCAGTATTTT
CASSPSPGPQVDTQYF
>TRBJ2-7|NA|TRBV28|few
TGTGCCAGCAGCCGAACCTCCGACAGTCCCTACGAGCAGTACTTC
CASSRTSDSPYEQYF
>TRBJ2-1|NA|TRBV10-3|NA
TGTGCCATCAGGGAGGACAATGAGCAGTTCTTC
CAIREDNEQFF
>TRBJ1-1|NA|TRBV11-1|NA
TGTGCCAGCAGCTTGGGACCGAGCGGCACTGAAGCTTTCTTT
CASSLGPSGTEAFF
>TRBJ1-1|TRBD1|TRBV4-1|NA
TGCGCCAGCAGCCAAGATTATGGGACAGGGGGCTCCTTTACTATGAACACTGAAGCTTTCTTT
CASSQDYGTGGSFTMNTEAFF
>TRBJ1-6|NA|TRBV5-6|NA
TGTGCCAGCAGCCCATTAGAGGGGTTACATTCACCCCTCCACTTT
CASSPLEGLHSPLHF
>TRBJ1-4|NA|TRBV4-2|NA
TGTGCCAGCAGCCGGGGGACACTAGTTGCAACTAATGAAAAACTGTTTTTT
CASSRGTLVATNEKLFF
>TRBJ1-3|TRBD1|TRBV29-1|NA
TGCAGCGTCAGGACAGGTGTGAGTGGAAACACCATATATTTT
CSVRTGVSGNTIYF
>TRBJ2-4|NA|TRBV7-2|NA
TGTGCCAGCAGCTTGGGCCGGGAAGGCATTCAGTACTTC
CASSLGREGIQYF
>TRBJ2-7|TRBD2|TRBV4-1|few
TGCGCCAGCAGCCAAGGGTTAGCGGGGCAGGGAATCCAGTACTTC
CASSQGLAGQGIQYF
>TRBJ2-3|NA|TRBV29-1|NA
TGCAGCGTTGAAGATCAAGTGCGAAGCACAGATACGCAGTATTTT
CSVEDQVRSTDTQYF
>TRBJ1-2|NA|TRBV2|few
TGTGCCAGCAGGCTGGACAGAGCCGATGGCTACACCTTC
CASRLDRADGYTF
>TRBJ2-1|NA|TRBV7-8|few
TGTGCCAGCAGCGCGACTCCCGAGAGCTCCTACAATGAGCAGTTCTTC
CASSATPESSYNEQFF
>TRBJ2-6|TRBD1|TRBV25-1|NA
TGTGCCAGCAGTGAGCCTACAGGGGGAAAATCTGGGGCCAACGTCCTGACTTTC
CASSEPTGGKSGANVLTF
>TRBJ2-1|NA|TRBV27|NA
TGTGCCAGCAGTTTTAGAGGGACGCGCGATGAGCAGTTCTTC
CASSFRGTRDEQFF
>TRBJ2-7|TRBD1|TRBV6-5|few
TGTGCCAGCAGCTCATTGATGGGGACAGGCGGAGACGAGCAGTACTTC
CASSSLMGTGGDEQYF
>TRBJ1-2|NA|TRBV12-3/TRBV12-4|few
TGTGCCAGCAGTTTTGAGTTTTTCGACTACGGCTACACCTTC
CASSFEFFDYGYTF
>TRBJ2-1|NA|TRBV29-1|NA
TGCAGCGTTGAAGAATCCAGGGGTGTTGAGCAGTTCTTC
CSVEESRGVEQFF
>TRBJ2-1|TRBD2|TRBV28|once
TGTACCAGCAGTCGTCCTAGCGGGGGGACGTTCTACAATGAGCAGTTCTTC
CTSSRPSGGTFYNEQFF
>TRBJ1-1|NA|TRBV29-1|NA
TGCAGCGTTGAAGATGCGCCGGACAGAAGGAACACTGAAGCTTTCTTT
CSVEDAPDRRNTEAFF
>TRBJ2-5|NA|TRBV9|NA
TGTGCCAGCAGTACGGGACCGACCTTTGAGACCCAGTACTTC
CASSTGPTFETQYF
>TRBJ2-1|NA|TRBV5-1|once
TGCGCCAGCAGCCCCCAGGGGGGGGGATCCTCCTACAATGAGCAGTTCTTC
CASSPQGGGSSYNEQFF
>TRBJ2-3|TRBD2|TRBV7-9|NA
TGTGCCAGCAGCCGGACTAGCGGGGACTTGTACACAGATACGCAGTATTTT
CASSRTSGDLYTDTQYF
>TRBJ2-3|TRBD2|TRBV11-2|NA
TGTGCCAGCAGCTTACACCTAGCGGGGGGCACAGATACGCAGTATTTT
CASSLHLAGGTDTQYF
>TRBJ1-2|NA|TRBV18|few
TGTGCCAGCTCACCTTCGAGACACGATGGCTACACCTTC
CASSPSRHDGYTF
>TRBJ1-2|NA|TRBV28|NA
TGTGCCAGCAGTTTATCAGCACTACAGGAAACTAACTATGGCTACACCTTC
CASSLSALQETNYGYTF
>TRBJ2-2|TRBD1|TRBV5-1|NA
TGCGCCAGCAGCCCCTGGACAGGCGGAGTCACCGGGGAGCTGTTTTTT
CASSPWTGGVTGELFF
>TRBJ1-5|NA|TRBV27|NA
TGTGCCAGCAGTCAACGGGTGGCAGGGGTTAGTATTGGCAATCAGCCCCAGCATTTT
CASSQRVAGVSIGNQPQHF
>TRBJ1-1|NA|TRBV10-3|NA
TGTGCCATCAGTGCGGGCCAAGGCCGGGCTTTCTTT
CAISAGQGRAFF
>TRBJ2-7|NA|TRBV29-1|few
TGCAGCGTTGAATCCAGGGCTAGGGGCGAGCAGTACTTC
CSVESRARGEQYF
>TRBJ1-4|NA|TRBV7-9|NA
TGTGCCAGCAGCTCTCGGGGGTTTACTAGTGAAAAACTGTTTTTT
CASSSRGFTSEKLFF
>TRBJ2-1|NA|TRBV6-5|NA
TGTGCCAGCAGTTACTCGATTCAAGGAGGGGGCTCCTACAATGAGCAGTTCTTC
CASSYSIQGGGSYNEQFF
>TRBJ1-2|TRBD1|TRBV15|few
TGTGCCACCAGCAGAATAACAACAGGGGTTGGCTACACCTTC
CATSRITTGVGYTF
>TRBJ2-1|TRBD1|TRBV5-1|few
TGCGCCAGCAGCCAGGGACAGGGGTTGGAGCAGTTCTTC
CASSQGQGLEQFF